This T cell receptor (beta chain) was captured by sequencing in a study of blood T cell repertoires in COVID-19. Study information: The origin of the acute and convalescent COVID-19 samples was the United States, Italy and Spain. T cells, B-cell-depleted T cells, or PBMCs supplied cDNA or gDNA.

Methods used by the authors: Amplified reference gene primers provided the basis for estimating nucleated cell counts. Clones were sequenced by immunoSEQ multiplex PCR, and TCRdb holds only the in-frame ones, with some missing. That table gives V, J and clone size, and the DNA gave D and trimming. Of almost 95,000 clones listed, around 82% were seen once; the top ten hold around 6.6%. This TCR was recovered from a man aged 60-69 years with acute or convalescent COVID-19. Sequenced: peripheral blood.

CDR3 region: CSVAGGGYTEAFF. CDR3 nucleotide sequence: TGCAGCGTTGCCGGGGGTGGGTACACTGAAGCTTTCTTT. This chain links TRBV29-1 with TRBJ1-1; tentative D call: TRBD1 (5 bases). The CDR3 loop spans 13 amino acids. V lost 4 bases, J lost 3 bases, and 12 bases lay in between. Germline CDR1 is SQVTM and CDR2 is ANQGSEA.